The clone carrying this T cell receptor (beta chain) occurred many times. TCRdb ran MiXCR on the 5' RACE reads and lists one entry per CDR3 protein. The data contain 140,000 to 150,000 distinct CDR3 sequences, under 8% of them seen just once; the ten biggest clones take up 0.55% to 0.7%. Trimming cost V 3 bases and J 2 bases, with 8 bases left between them. The CDR3 spans 13 residues. Germline V gene data show CDR1 as MNHEY and CDR2 as SMNVEV (reference sequence). The record originates from a study of T cells after yellow fever vaccination. The sequences come from CD4+ T cells sorted from PBMCs, collected 10 days after the yellow fever booster vaccination. The origin of this receptor is a man aged 25 to 45 who received the YFV17D yellow fever vaccine. The genes are TRBV27 and TRBJ2-7; no reliable D call. CDR3 DNA sequence: TGTGCCAGCAGTTTCGCCAGAACCTACGAGCAGTACTTC. This codes for CASSFARTYEQYF.